The T cell receptor beta chain under discussion was sequenced for a study of HIV-infected patients and healthy controls. Background on the study: No general T-cell lymphocytopenia was present, and per-chain CDR3 totals resembled those of controls. General study findings and limits: CDR3 sharing between individuals was lower in HIV-infected patients than in healthy controls. Significantly higher mean Gini indices appeared in HIV-infected repertoires, possibly reflecting oligoclonality.

Follow-up blood was drawn about 14 weeks, roughly three months, after antiretroviral therapy began. Whole blood was used without fractionation, so all unsorted peripheral T cells were included. Alpha and beta constant-region primers primed reverse transcription of approximately 500 ng RNA. Alpha and beta chain libraries were made separately by chain-specific third strand synthesis with multiplexing indices. MiXCR, run by TCRdb on the 5' RACE reads, gives a single entry per CDR3 protein. The sample consists of roughly 6,700 distinct CDR3 sequences, roughly 7% of them appearing once. CDR1 and CDR2 from the germline V gene are MNHEY and SMNVEV (reference sequence). This CDR3 has 14 residues. V lost 8 bases to trimming and J lost 1 base, with 12 bases between them. With regard to this clonotype: Its antigen is unknown.

The gene calls are TRBV27 and TRBJ2-1; D may match TRBD1 or TRBD2 (6 bases each). The sequence derives from an adult with HIV infection. Sample: blood, taken during antiretroviral therapy. This chain's CDR3 is CASRSGASYNEQFF. CDR3 DNA: TGTGCCAGCCGCTCGGGGGCTTCCTACAATGAGCAGTTCTTC.